Sample share makes the clone carrying this T cell receptor (beta chain) medium-sized. As yet, its antigen is unknown. The identical CDR3 is also encoded by other nucleotide sequences in the sample. The sample originates from a study of shared clonotypes between healthy human individuals. Study-level results: Clonotype sharing levels among donors were expected to vary with sequencing depth.

Trimming took 8 bases from V and 9 from J; bases not matched to a gene: 12. The CDR3 is made up of 14 amino acids. The germline gives CDR1 SNHLY, CDR2 FYNNEI. The replicate PCRs on unsorted PBMC were given 250 to 300 ng DNA, which is some 28,000 T cell genomes. Assay used: immunoSEQ multiplex PCR; TCRdb lists only in-frame clones, some missing. The sample shows 450,000 to 550,000 clones, about four fifths of them seen only once. HIV-negative, healthy adults without recent acute infections or vaccinations were the donors. Everyone who donated was a Caucasian adult who lived in Nashville, Tennessee. Source material: PBMCs. This TCR was recovered from a woman aged 35 to 49 in good health. Some clones in this sample may be carry-over from other donors' samples. This chain joins TRBV2 and TRBJ1-5; 8 bases map to TRBD1. CDR3 in amino acids: CASGGQGASGPQHF. DNA of the CDR3: TGTGCCAGCGGCGGACAGGGTGCGTCTGGGCCCCAGCATTTT. Based on the CDR3 plus reference TRBV2 and TRBJ1-5, the full variable domain is EPEVTQTPSHQVTQMGQEVILRCVPISNHLYFYWYRQILGQKVEFLVSFYNNEISEKSEIFDDQFSVERPDGSNFTLKIRSTKLEDSAMYFCASGGQGASGPQHFGDGTRLSIL.